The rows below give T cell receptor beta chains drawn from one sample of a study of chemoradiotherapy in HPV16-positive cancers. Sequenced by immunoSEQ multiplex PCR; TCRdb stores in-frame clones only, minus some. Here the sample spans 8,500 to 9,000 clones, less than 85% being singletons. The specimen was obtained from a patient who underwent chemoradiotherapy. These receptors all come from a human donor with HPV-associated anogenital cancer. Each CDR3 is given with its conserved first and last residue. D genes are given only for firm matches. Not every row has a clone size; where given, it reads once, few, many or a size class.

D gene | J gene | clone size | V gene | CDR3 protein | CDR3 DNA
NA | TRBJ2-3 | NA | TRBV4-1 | CASSQGTSSNTQYF | TGCGCCAGCAGCCAAGGGACTTCCTCAAATACGCAGTATTTT
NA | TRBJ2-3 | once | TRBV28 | CASLPAGVPDTQYF | TGTGCCAGCCTCCCGGCGGGTGTCCCAGATACGCAGTATTTT
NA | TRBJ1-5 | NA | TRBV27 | CASSLFAGLSNQPQHF | TGTGCCAGCAGTTTATTTGCAGGGTTGAGCAATCAGCCCCAGCATTTT
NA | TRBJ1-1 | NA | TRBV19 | CASMRDTEAFF | TGTGCCAGTATGAGAGACACTGAAGCTTTCTTT
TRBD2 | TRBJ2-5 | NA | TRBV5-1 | CASSSGRLAGGMVETQYF | TGCGCCAGCAGCTCCGGCCGACTAGCGGGAGGTATGGTAGAGACCCAGTACTTC
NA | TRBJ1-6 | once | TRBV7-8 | CASSLVGQNFNSPLHF | TGTGCCAGCAGCTTAGTTGGCCAAAATTTTAATTCACCCCTCCACTTT
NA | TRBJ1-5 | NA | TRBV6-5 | CASSYSFSQPQHF | TGTGCCAGCAGTTACTCGTTCAGCCAGCCCCAGCATTTT
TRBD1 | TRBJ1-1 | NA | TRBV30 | CACTDADLGQMAGDTEAFF | TGTGCCTGTACAGACGCCGATTTGGGACAGATGGCAGGAGACACTGAAGCTTTCTTT
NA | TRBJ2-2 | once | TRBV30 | CAWYTRVGPGELFF | TGTGCCTGGTATACCAGGGTGGGTCCCGGGGAGCTGTTTTTT
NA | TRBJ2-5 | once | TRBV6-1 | CASSAGPLETQYF | TGTGCCAGCAGTGCGGGGCCCCTAGAGACCCAGTACTTC
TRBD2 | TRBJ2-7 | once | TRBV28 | CASSLSLGGLAGSYEQYF | TGTGCCAGCAGTTTATCTCTCGGAGGACTAGCGGGTTCCTACGAGCAGTACTTC
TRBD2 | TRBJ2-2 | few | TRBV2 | CASSVNSGSYTGELFF | TGTGCCAGCAGTGTTAATAGCGGGAGTTACACCGGGGAGCTGTTTTTT
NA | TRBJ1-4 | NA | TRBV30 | CAWSGGGMVATNEKLFF | TGTGCCTGGAGTGGGGGAGGAATGGTTGCAACTAATGAAAAACTGTTTTTT
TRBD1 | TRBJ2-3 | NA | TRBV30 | CAWSWGQGNTDTQYF | TGTGCCTGGAGTTGGGGACAGGGTAACACAGATACGCAGTATTTT
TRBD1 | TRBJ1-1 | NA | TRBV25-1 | CASSGFGTAEAFF | TGTGCCAGCAGTGGCTTCGGGACAGCTGAAGCTTTCTTT
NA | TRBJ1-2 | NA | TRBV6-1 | CASSRDSVYGYTF | TGTGCCAGCAGCCGTGACAGTGTCTATGGCTACACCTTC
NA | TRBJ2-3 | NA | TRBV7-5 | CVRSSHEDLPTDTQYF | TGTGTCAGAAGCTCGCACGAGGACCTACCCACAGATACGCAGTATTTT
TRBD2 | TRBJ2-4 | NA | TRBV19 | CASSPGLDVSWSKNIQYF | TGTGCCAGTAGTCCGGGACTAGATGTCTCCTGGTCCAAAAACATTCAGTACTTC
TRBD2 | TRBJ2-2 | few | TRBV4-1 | CASSQVPLSGYTGELFF | TGCGCCAGCAGCCAAGTTCCCCTTAGCGGGTACACCGGGGAGCTGTTTTTT
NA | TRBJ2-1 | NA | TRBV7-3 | CASSLSGGKVGEQFF | TGTGCCAGCAGCTTAAGTGGGGGGAAGGTAGGTGAGCAGTTCTTC
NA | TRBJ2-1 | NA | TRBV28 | CASSPQHNEQFF | TGTGCCAGCAGTCCACAGCACAATGAGCAGTTCTTC
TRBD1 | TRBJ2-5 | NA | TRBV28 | CATTGGARLRDDWAQYF | TGTGCCACCACAGGGGGCGCTCGTTTGCGGGACGACTGGGCCCAGTACTTC
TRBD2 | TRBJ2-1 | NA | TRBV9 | CASSKTSGRSNEQFF | TGTGCCAGCAGCAAGACTAGCGGGAGATCGAATGAGCAGTTCTTC
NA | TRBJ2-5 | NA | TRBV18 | CASSYQGETQYF | TGTGCCAGCTCTTACCAGGGGGAGACCCAGTACTTC
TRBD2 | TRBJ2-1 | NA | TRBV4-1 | CASSRGGLVVNNEQFF | TGCGCCAGCAGCCGCGGAGGACTAGTAGTGAACAATGAGCAGTTCTTC
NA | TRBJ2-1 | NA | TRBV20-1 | CSARDVYEQFF | TGCAGTGCTAGAGACGTCTATGAGCAGTTCTTC
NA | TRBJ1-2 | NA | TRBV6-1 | CASSLRAAVDGYTF | TGTGCCAGCAGCTTGCGGGCCGCCGTGGATGGCTACACCTTC
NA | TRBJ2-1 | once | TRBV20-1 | CSAGAYNEQFF | TGCAGTGCTGGAGCTTACAATGAGCAGTTCTTC
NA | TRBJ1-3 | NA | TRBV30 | CACIGRPGNTIYF | TGTGCCTGCATCGGCAGGCCTGGAAACACCATATATTTT
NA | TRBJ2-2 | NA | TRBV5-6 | CASSLAGAAGELFF | TGTGCCAGCAGCTTGGCTGGGGCCGCCGGGGAGCTGTTTTTT
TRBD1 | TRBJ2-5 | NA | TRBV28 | CASTPQGARRETQYF | TGTGCCAGCACCCCCCAGGGGGCGCGGAGGGAGACCCAGTACTTC